This T cell receptor beta chain was sequenced in a study of cytomegalovirus exposure and HLA in healthy donors. Study-wide results and caveats: Earlier findings revealed that most TCR beta V segments proved productive either about 90% or about 30% of the time. In vitro experiments confirmed that a few CMV-associated chains were specific for CMV antigens. An assumption of roughly uniform sequencing depth across donors underlay the presence/absence analyses. A later analysis linked a missense DCLRE1C variant to TCR beta V- and J-gene trimming.

The PCR employed 60 Vbeta primers together with 13 Jbeta primers. Profiling relied on immunoSEQ multiplex PCR, and the TCRdb table lists in-frame clones only, not all of them. This table has around 150,000 clones, over 80% appearing once. Notes on this clone: Antigen specificity is unknown.

This TCR derives from a girl aged 10 to 17 in good health and CMV-seropositive. The sample comprised PBMCs.

For the CDR3, the DNA is TGTGCCAGCAGCTCCGGTCGGGACTACGAGCAGTACTTC. Translation gives CASSSGRDYEQYF. The chain carries TRBV11-3 and TRBJ2-7; D perhaps matches TRBD2 (5 bases). The CDR3 is 13 amino acids. Trimming removed 4 bases from V and 3 bases from J, with 10 bases in between. Germline V CDR1 and CDR2: SGHNT, YENEEA.